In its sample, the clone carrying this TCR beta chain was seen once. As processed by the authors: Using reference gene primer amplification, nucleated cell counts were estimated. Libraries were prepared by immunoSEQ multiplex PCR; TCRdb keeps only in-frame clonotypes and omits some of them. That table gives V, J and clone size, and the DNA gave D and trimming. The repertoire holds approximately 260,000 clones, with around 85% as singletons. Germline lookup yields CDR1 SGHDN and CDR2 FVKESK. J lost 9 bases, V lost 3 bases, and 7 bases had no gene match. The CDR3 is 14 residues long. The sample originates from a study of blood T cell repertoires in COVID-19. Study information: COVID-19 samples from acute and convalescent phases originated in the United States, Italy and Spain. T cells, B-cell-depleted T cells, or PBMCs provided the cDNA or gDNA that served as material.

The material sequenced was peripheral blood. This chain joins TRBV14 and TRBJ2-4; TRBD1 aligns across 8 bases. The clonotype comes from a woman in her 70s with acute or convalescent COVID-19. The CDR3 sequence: CASSQLDRVGIQYF. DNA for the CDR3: TGTGCCAGCAGCCAGCTGGACAGGGTCGGCATTCAGTACTTC.